These T cell receptor beta chains were read from a single sample in a study of blood T cell repertoires in COVID-19. The data were produced by immunoSEQ multiplex PCR, yet TCRdb's version contains in-frame clones alone and is incomplete. The sample consists of nearly 200,000 clones, 70% to 90% of them appearing once. Sequenced material: peripheral blood. The receptors originated from a man between 60 and 70 years old with COVID-19, enrolled during active disease. CDR3s include the opening cysteine and the closing phenylalanine or tryptophan. The order of the fields is V gene, CDR3 length, CDR3 protein.

v_gene: TRBV24-1; len: 13; CDR3aa: CATRGTGYTEAFF
v_gene: TRBV15; len: 14; CDR3aa: CATSRERTGGGYTF
v_gene: TRBV19; len: 15; CDR3aa: CASSIGQGGSYGYTF
v_gene: TRBV3-1/TRBV3-2; len: 17; CDR3aa: CASSRRTSGWEGYEQYF
v_gene: TRBV24-1; len: 14; CDR3aa: CATSVYGREETQYF
v_gene: TRBV6-5; len: 14; CDR3aa: CASSPGRGGGELFF
v_gene: TRBV20-1; len: 14; CDR3aa: CSASLLQGAYEQYF
v_gene: TRBV4-1; len: 14; CDR3aa: CASSQAGAQETQYF
v_gene: TRBV27; len: 13; CDR3aa: CASSPRPGREQYF
v_gene: TRBV29-1; len: 12; CDR3aa: CSVAVQGYEQYF
v_gene: TRBV12-3/TRBV12-4; len: 12; CDR3aa: CASSPHNQPQHF
v_gene: TRBV19; len: 16; CDR3aa: CASSSRTSLKSYEQYF
v_gene: TRBV7-8; len: 15; CDR3aa: CASSLGLAGNNEQFF
v_gene: TRBV14; len: 15; CDR3aa: CASSPIDRGNEKLFF
v_gene: TRBV27; len: 18; CDR3aa: CASSLKRPGRGLNTEAFF
v_gene: TRBV10-3; len: 18; CDR3aa: CAISDRDRNLFSGNTIYF
v_gene: TRBV7-2; len: 15; CDR3aa: CASSLDRGQYNEQFF
v_gene: TRBV7-3; len: 14; CDR3aa: CASSLAGAFNEQYF
v_gene: TRBV18; len: 15; CDR3aa: CASSLLAPTYNEQFF
v_gene: TRBV5-6; len: 14; CDR3aa: CASSSVDRNYGYTF
v_gene: TRBV28; len: 14; CDR3aa: CASSPNTAGAEAFF
v_gene: TRBV10-1; len: 15; CDR3aa: CASSSKGTGRSEQYF
v_gene: TRBV11-2; len: 16; CDR3aa: CASTIQPTAMNTEAFF
v_gene: TRBV28; len: 15; CDR3aa: CASSLQGHSNQPQHF
v_gene: TRBV6-1; len: 12; CDR3aa: CASSEGELEAFF
v_gene: TRBV19; len: 14; CDR3aa: CASRAGGWPGELFF
v_gene: TRBV7-2; len: 13; CDR3aa: CASQAGGGYEQYF
v_gene: TRBV28; len: 17; CDR3aa: CASSLRNRGLSNQPQHF
v_gene: TRBV4-2; len: 16; CDR3aa: CASSQGQGGGNEKLFF
v_gene: TRBV10-3; len: 13; CDR3aa: CAISEPRGDTQYF
v_gene: TRBV29-1; len: 13; CDR3aa: CSVSQGGGTEAFF
v_gene: TRBV28; len: 12; CDR3aa: CASKADADTQYF
v_gene: TRBV5-1; len: 16; CDR3aa: CASSRGATGNNEKLFF
v_gene: TRBV11-2; len: 14; CDR3aa: CASSLGRGTDTQYF
v_gene: TRBV7-2; len: 12; CDR3aa: CASSYDSPAAFF
v_gene: TRBV7-9; len: 16; CDR3aa: CASSVRTGSRNSPLHF
v_gene: TRBV10-2; len: 12; CDR3aa: CASSAPGDTQYF
v_gene: TRBV18; len: 16; CDR3aa: CASSPRSGDMNTEAFF
v_gene: TRBV5-1; len: 14; CDR3aa: CASRLQGAQEKLFF
v_gene: TRBV7-7; len: 15; CDR3aa: CASSPRMTGQETQYF
v_gene: TRBV30; len: 12; CDR3aa: CAWSRGDEKLFF
v_gene: TRBV2; len: 13; CDR3aa: CATSTSEYNEQFF
v_gene: TRBV7-9; len: 12; CDR3aa: CASSLRDSPLHF
v_gene: TRBV7-2; len: 14; CDR3aa: CASSPSGTVYEQFF
v_gene: TRBV5-6; len: 16; CDR3aa: CASSLGPTGRGDTQYF
v_gene: TRBV5-5; len: 15; CDR3aa: CASSRAGRGDYGYTF
v_gene: TRBV11-3; len: 15; CDR3aa: CASSHSGSNTGELFF
v_gene: TRBV9; len: 15; CDR3aa: CASSIRTGVGSPLHF
v_gene: TRBV5-1; len: 13; CDR3aa: CASSLGQGGEQFF
v_gene: TRBV6-2/TRBV6-3; len: 15; CDR3aa: CASSTRGGGTDTQYF
v_gene: TRBV3-1/TRBV3-2; len: 14; CDR3aa: CASSQTAGNTEAFF
v_gene: TRBV5-1; len: 14; CDR3aa: CASSLHGTDYEQYF
v_gene: TRBV5-1; len: 14; CDR3aa: CASSLEPGITEAFF
v_gene: TRBV6-5; len: 12; CDR3aa: CASTSVGGEQYF
v_gene: TRBV5-4; len: 15; CDR3aa: CASSKPDRGNYGYTF
v_gene: TRBV7-9; len: 14; CDR3aa: CASSLKGQQETQYF
v_gene: TRBV11-3; len: 16; CDR3aa: CASSLRGQGNTGELFF
v_gene: TRBV18; len: 15; CDR3aa: CASSREADSRYGYTF
v_gene: TRBV6-5; len: 14; CDR3aa: CASIRQGTNYGYTF